This T cell receptor (beta chain) was sequenced in a study of blood T cell repertoires in COVID-19. Profiled with immunoSEQ multiplex PCR; TCRdb holds only in-frame clones, not every one. Here the sample spans almost 400,000 clones, around 87% being singletons. Germline V CDR1 and CDR2: KGHSH, LQKENI. V was trimmed by 6 bases and J by 2 bases, leaving 14 bases between them. There are 14 residues in the CDR3. Specimen: peripheral blood. The V and J genes are TRBV18 and TRBJ2-7, with a tentative D call TRBD2 (7 bases). The sequence derives from a woman between 55 and 75 years old with COVID-19, enrolled during active disease. The CDR3 DNA follows: TGTGCCAGCTCGGGGGGGGGCAGGCCCTACGAGCAGTACTTC. It encodes CASSGGGRPYEQYF.